Below, 2 T cell receptor beta chains from the same sample are listed, as sequenced in a study of cytomegalovirus exposure and HLA in healthy donors. PCR used 60 Vbeta primers and 13 Jbeta primers. The assay was immunoSEQ multiplex PCR, and TCRdb's table has in-frame clones only and misses some. The sample shows some 170,000 clones, about 71% of them seen only once. Sequenced material: PBMCs. The receptors derive from a woman in her thirties in good health and CMV-seronegative.

CDR3 sequence: CASRRTQQGARETQYF. The CDR3 DNA is TGTGCCAGCAGGCGAACCCAACAGGGAGCCCGGGAGACCCAGTACTTC. The gene calls are TRBV6-6 and TRBJ2-5, with a tentative D call TRBD1 (6 bases). This CDR3 is built from 16 residues. The V gene's germline CDR1 is MNHNY and CDR2 SVGAGI (reference sequence). V lost 6 bases, J lost 5 bases, and 22 bases lay in between.

The chain recombines TRBV6-5 with TRBJ1-2, with TRBD1 identical over 7 bases. V was pared by 0 bases and J by 7 bases, with 8 bases of the junction left unmatched. The CDR3 covers 15 residues. CDR1 is MNHEY and CDR2 is SVGAGI in the germline V gene. DNA for the CDR3: TGTGCCAGCAGTTACTCGATTCTAGGGGGCATTGGCTACACCTTC. This gives the protein CASSYSILGGIGYTF.